This T cell receptor (beta chain) was sequenced for a study of immune cell composition in non-small cell lung cancer. On the study more broadly: Histologic subtype was mainly adenocarcinoma or squamous cell carcinoma.

Using immunoSEQ multiplex PCR, the repertoire was profiled, and TCRdb retains in-frame clones only, with some absent. The sample lists about 2,100 clones, 82% seen once, with 13% to 15% in the top ten. Broader study findings: Lung adenocarcinomas had lower top 10 clone scores and clonality than squamous tumours. Squamous carcinomas (approximately 80%) more often had tumour-associated clones >0.5% than adenocarcinomas (approximately 35%).

This clone was seen a handful of times. The target antigen is unknown. The TCR originated in a human donor with non-small cell lung cancer. Sequencing input: lung tumor tissue.

CDR3 residues: CASSFWGLSRSPLHF. CDR3 nucleotide sequence: TGTGCCAGCAGTTTTTGGGGGCTGTCTAGATCACCCCTCCACTTT. The chain combines TRBV28 with TRBJ1-6, with a tentative D call TRBD1 (6 bases). This CDR3 spans 15 amino acids. Germline V CDR1 and CDR2: MDHEN, SYDVKM. Between the trimmed V and J ends, which lost 3 bases and 10 bases, there was a span of 16 bases.